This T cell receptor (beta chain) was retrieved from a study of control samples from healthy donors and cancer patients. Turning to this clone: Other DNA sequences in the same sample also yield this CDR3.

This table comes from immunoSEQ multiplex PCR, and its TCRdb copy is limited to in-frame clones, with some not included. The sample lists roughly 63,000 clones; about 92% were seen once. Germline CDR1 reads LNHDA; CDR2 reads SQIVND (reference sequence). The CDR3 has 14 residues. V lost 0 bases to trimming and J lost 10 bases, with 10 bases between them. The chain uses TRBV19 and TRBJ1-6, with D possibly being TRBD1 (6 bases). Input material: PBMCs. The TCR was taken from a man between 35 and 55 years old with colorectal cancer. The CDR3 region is CASSIDQGRSPLHF. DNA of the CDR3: TGTGCCAGTAGTATAGATCAGGGGCGGTCACCCCTCCACTTT.